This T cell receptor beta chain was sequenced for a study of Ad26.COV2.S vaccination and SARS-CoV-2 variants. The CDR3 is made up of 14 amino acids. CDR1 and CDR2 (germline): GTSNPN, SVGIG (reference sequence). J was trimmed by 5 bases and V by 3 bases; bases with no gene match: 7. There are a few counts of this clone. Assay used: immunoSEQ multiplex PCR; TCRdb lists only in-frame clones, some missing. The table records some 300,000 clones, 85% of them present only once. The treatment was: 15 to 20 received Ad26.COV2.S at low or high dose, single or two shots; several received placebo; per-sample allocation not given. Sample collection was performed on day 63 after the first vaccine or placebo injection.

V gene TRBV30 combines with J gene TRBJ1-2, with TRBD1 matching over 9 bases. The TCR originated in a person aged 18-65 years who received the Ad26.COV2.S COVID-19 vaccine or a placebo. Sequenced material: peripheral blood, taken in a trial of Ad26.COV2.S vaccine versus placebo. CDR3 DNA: TGTGCCTGGAGCCTACAGGGGGCGCGGTATGGCTACACCTTC. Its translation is CAWSLQGARYGYTF.